The entry below describes one T cell receptor (beta chain). The V gene lost 1 base and the J gene lost 3 bases, with 4 bases spanning the gap. Germline V lookup: CDR1 SGHKS, CDR2 YYEKEE (reference sequence). The CDR3 has 13 amino acids. Clones were sequenced by immunoSEQ multiplex PCR, and TCRdb holds only the in-frame ones, with some missing. The data show approximately 240,000 clones, 88% seen once. The record originates from a study of blood T cell repertoires in COVID-19. Study-level background: T cells, B-cell-depleted T cells, or PBMCs provided the cDNA or gDNA that served as material.

Input material: peripheral blood. J is TRBJ1-4 and V is TRBV5-5; no clear D gene. The sequence came from a middle-aged woman who had recovered from COVID-19. The CDR3 coding sequence is TGTGCCAGCAGCTTGTCAGCTAATGAAAAACTGTTTTTT. Protein product: CASSLSANEKLFF.